These 16 T cell receptor beta chains were sequenced from one sample in a study of CD8 T cells in ankylosing spondylitis. TCRdb re-derived calls from the 5' RACE reads in MiXCR, one entry per CDR3 protein. The data hold around 320,000 distinct CDR3 sequences, with around 21% observed a single time. The sequenced sample was blood, either unsorted or a sorted T cell fraction (not recorded which). These receptors were taken from a female donor with ankylosing spondylitis or in good health (not recorded which).

The rearrangement links TRBV12-3 or TRBV12-4 to TRBJ1-2; 9 nucleotides line up with TRBD1. Germline trimming cut 1 base from V and 2 bases from J; bases unmatched to any gene: 2. The CDR3 sequence is 15 residues long. The CDR3 loop is CASSLGGQGNYGYTF. In nucleotides, the CDR3 is TGTGCCAGCAGTTTAGGGGGACAGGGAAACTATGGCTACACCTTC.

V is TRBV29-1 and J is TRBJ2-3; D call uncertain. CDR1 SQVTM and CDR2 ANQGSEA come from the germline V gene. CDR3 length: 16 amino acids. Trimming cost V 4 bases and J 0 bases, with 17 bases left between them. CDR3 sequence (DNA): TGCAGCGTTGCCGCAGGTCCTAGTACTAGCACAGATACGCAGTATTTT. It encodes CSVAAGPSTSTDTQYF.

V gene TRBV7-6 combines with J gene TRBJ2-3; 8 nucleotides agree with TRBD2. Trimming took 5 bases from V and 5 from J; bases not matched to a gene: 9. This CDR3 comprises 15 residues. CDR1 SGHVS and CDR2 FNYEAQ come from the germline V gene. DNA for the CDR3: TGTGCCAGCAGCCGCCGAGGAGCGGGAGAAGATACGCAGTATTTT. The encoded protein is CASSRRGAGEDTQYF.

This clonotype was counted between two and nine times. The chain combines TRBV4-2 with TRBJ1-2; 10 bases align to TRBD1. The V and J ends lost 4 bases and 8 bases, in that order; junction bases with no gene match: 4. The CDR3 spans 13 residues. CDR1 and CDR2 from the germline V gene are LGHNA and YNFKEQ. The CDR3 reads CASSLGTGEGYTF. CDR3 in DNA: TGTGCCAGCAGCCTAGGGACAGGGGAAGGCTACACCTTC.

This clonotype was counted a few times. The chain joins TRBV23-1 to TRBJ2-3, with D unclear. TRBV23-1 is marked as an open reading frame, function uncertain. Between the trimmed V and J ends, which lost 3 bases and 2 bases, there was a span of 3 bases. The CDR3 sequence is 12 residues long. CDR3 bases: TGCGCCAGCAGTCACCTCACAGATACGCAGTATTTT. Translated: CASSHLTDTQYF.

The table lists this clonotype with a few counts. The V and J genes are TRBV15 and TRBJ1-3; D is unclear. Trimming pared 8 bases from V and 3 bases from J, leaving 5 bases between. The CDR3 runs to 11 residues. Germline V gene data show CDR1 as LNHNV and CDR2 as YYDKDF (reference sequence). CDR3 residues: CATRGGNTIYF. CDR3 in DNA: TGTGCCACCCGTGGTGGAAACACCATATATTTT.

The chain is built from TRBV2 and TRBJ2-1, with unresolved D. Germline V CDR1 and CDR2: SNHLY, FYNNEI. Trimming pared 5 bases from V and 9 bases from J, leaving 20 bases between. The CDR3 covers 15 residues. In DNA form, the CDR3 reads TGTGCCAGCAGTTTCCGGCTCAGAGGAGAAGGTGAGCAGTTCTTC. The encoded protein is CASSFRLRGEGEQFF.

Only a few counts were recorded for this clonotype. CDR3 nucleotide sequence: TGTGCCATCAGTTTACAGGTGGACAACTATGGCTACACCTTC. Protein: CAISLQVDNYGYTF. The V and J genes are TRBV10-3 and TRBJ1-2; tentatively, D is TRBD1 (5 bases). The V end lost 5 bases, the J end lost 2 bases, and 12 bases lay between the germline ends. The CDR3 has 14 residues. Germline CDR1 ENHRY, CDR2 SYGVKD.

This clonotype turned up a few times. V is TRBV24-1 and J is TRBJ2-1; 12 bases align to TRBD2. The germline V gene has CDR1 KGHDR and CDR2 SFDVKD. The V segment lost 9 bases and the J segment 5 bases; nucleotides outside the gene matches: 16. The CDR3 has 18 amino acids. CDR3 sequence (DNA): TGTGCCACCTTCCCGACTAGCGGGAGAGGAGGGGCACACAATGAGCAGTTCTTC. It translates to CATFPTSGRGGAHNEQFF.

Ten or more counts support this clonotype. V and J are TRBV20-1 and TRBJ1-3; D is ambiguous. V was trimmed by 3 bases and J by 2 bases, leaving 11 bases between them. Germline loops: CDR1 DFQATT, CDR2 SNEGSKA (reference sequence). This CDR3 is 14 amino acids long. For the CDR3, the DNA is TGCAGTGCTAGCGACCGACTTACTGGAAACACCATATATTTT. The encoded protein is CSASDRLTGNTIYF.

This clonotype was observed a few times. V usage is TRBV20-1 and J usage is TRBJ2-7, with a weak D call TRBD1 (6 bases). The CDR3 runs to 12 residues. Germline V CDR1 and CDR2: DFQATT, SNEGSKA (reference sequence). The CDR3 sequence: CRVRGIGDEQYF. The CDR3 DNA is TGCAGGGTAAGGGGGATTGGCGACGAGCAGTACTTC.

A few counts support this clonotype. The genes are TRBV25-1 and TRBJ2-3; TRBD2 matches 8 bases. With V trimmed by 4 bases and J by 2 bases, 5 bases remained unmatched. Germline lookup yields CDR1 MGHDK and CDR2 SYGVNS. The CDR3 loop spans 15 amino acids. For the CDR3, the DNA is TGTGCCAGCAGTGTGAGCGGGAGACCCACAGATACGCAGTATTTT. Encoded protein: CASSVSGRPTDTQYF. The entire variable domain, with the rest obtained from reference TRBV25-1 and TRBJ2-3, is as follows: EADIYQTPRYLVIGTGKKITLECSQTMGHDKMYWYQQDPGMELHLIHYSYGVNSTEKGDLSSESTVSRIRTEHFPLTLESARPSHTSQYLCASSVSGRPTDTQYFGPGTRLTVL.

The genes are TRBV5-5 and TRBJ2-7; D is possibly TRBD1 (5 bases). The CDR3 consists of 15 residues. CDR1 is SGHKS and CDR2 is YYEKEE in the germline V gene (reference sequence). Trimming removed 2 bases at V and 2 bases at J, with 14 bases between. For the CDR3, the DNA is TGTGCCAGCAGCTTCAGGACCAGGGCCCCCTACGAGCAGTACTTC. Amino acids: CASSFRTRAPYEQYF. The full variable domain, completed using reference TRBV5-5 and TRBJ2-7, is DAGVTQSPTHLIKTRGQQVTLRCSPISGHKSVSWYQQVLGQGPQFIFQYYEKEERGRGNFPDRFSARQFPNYSSELNVNALLLGDSALYLCASSFRTRAPYEQYFGPGTRLTVT.

This clonotype occurred many times. V usage is TRBV10-3 and J usage is TRBJ2-7; D gene unclear. The germline gives CDR1 ENHRY, CDR2 SYGVKD. Deletions cut 0 bases from V and 2 bases from J, with 14 bases between. There are 16 residues in the CDR3. CDR3 sequence: CAISESGQRTTYEQYF. The CDR3 DNA is TGTGCCATCAGTGAGTCAGGGCAGCGCACCACCTACGAGCAGTACTTC.

Many counts were recorded for this clonotype. The chain carries TRBV9 and TRBJ2-1; the D is unclear. Germline CDR1 SGDLS, CDR2 YYNGEE. This CDR3 is 19 amino acids long. Trimming stripped 0 bases from V and 0 bases from J, with 19 bases between. CDR3 amino acids: CASSVVPRTVPGSYNEQFF. As DNA, the CDR3 is TGTGCCAGCAGCGTAGTTCCCCGGACGGTACCAGGCTCCTACAATGAGCAGTTCTTC.

This clonotype was seen a handful of times. The chain employs TRBV19 and TRBJ1-1, with D possibly TRBD1 on 6 matching bases. Trimming cost V 5 bases and J 3 bases, with 10 bases left between them. The length of the CDR3 is 13 residues. In germline, CDR1 is LNHDA, CDR2 SQIVND (reference sequence). The CDR3 reads CASSPRQDTEAFF. The CDR3 nucleotides read TGTGCCAGTAGTCCGCGACAGGACACTGAAGCTTTCTTT.